This entry lists 6 T cell receptor beta chains sequenced from one sample in a study of identifying expanded T cells in peripheral blood. Generated by immunoSEQ multiplex PCR, the TCRdb table keeps only in-frame clones and is missing some. Of 85,000 to 120,000 clones detected, 88% appear once; the ten largest clones hold roughly an eighth. The material sequenced was blood. The receptors here all came from a person between 18 and 70 years old in good health.

About this clone itself: A much larger clonotype is one base distant, so this may be a read error. The V and J genes are TRBV10-3 and TRBJ1-1; no definite D call. CDR3 size: 12 residues. Germline V gene lookup returns CDR1 ENHRY and CDR2 SYGVKD. Trimming pared 3 bases from V and 1 base from J, leaving 3 bases between. CDR3 DNA: TGTGCCATCAGTGATGGGAACACTGAAGCTTTCTTT. Translation gives CAISDGNTEAFF.

V is TRBV21-1 and J is TRBJ1-2; TRBD1 reflects the table's D call only, with no check against the DNA. TRBV21-1 has pseudogene status. The CDR3 is 22 residues long. In DNA, the CDR3 is TGTGCCAGCAGCAAATACCATTTTTTAAACGGACAGGTGGAGTCCGCAAACTATGGCTACACCTTC. Encoded protein: CASSKYHFLNGQVESANYGYTF.

This clone was counted only a few times. The chain recombines TRBV9 with TRBJ1-3, with TRBD1 as a possible D gene (5 bases). The V end was cut by 4 bases, the J end by 1 base, with 15 bases between. The CDR3 consists of 16 residues. Germline CDR1 reads SGDLS; CDR2 reads YYNGEE. This chain's CDR3 is CASSTQEGISGNTIYF. The CDR3 nucleotides are TGTGCCAGCAGCACCCAAGAGGGGATATCTGGAAACACCATATATTTT.

This clone showed up many times. The V and J genes are TRBV6-4 and TRBJ2-2, with D unresolved. CDR1 is MRHNA and CDR2 is SNTAGT in the germline V gene. This CDR3 has 14 amino acids. Trimming shortened V by 6 bases and J by 2 bases, and 10 bases separated the two germline ends. In DNA form, the CDR3 reads TGTGCCAGCAGGGCAGATCAAAACACCGGGGAGCTGTTTTTT. It translates to CASRADQNTGELFF.

This chain connects TRBV28 to TRBJ1-5; no reliable D call. The CDR3 spans 13 residues. V lost 10 bases and J 1 base, leaving 11 bases between the germline ends. Germline V gene data show CDR1 as MDHEN and CDR2 as SYDVKM. The CDR3, as DNA: TGTGCCACTTCTCGACCGAGCAATCAGCCCCAGCATTTT. The encoded protein is CATSRPSNQPQHF.

The chain has TRBV27 and TRBJ1-6, with 7 bases aligning to TRBD1. Germline V CDR1 and CDR2: MNHEY, SMNVEV (reference sequence). CDR3 length: 15 residues. The V segment lost 9 bases and the J segment 0 bases; nucleotides outside the gene matches: 5. CDR3 nucleotides: TGTGCCAGACAGGGGACTAGCTCCTATAATTCACCCCTCCACTTT. Encoded protein: CARQGTSSYNSPLHF.